This entry lists 10 T cell receptor beta chains sequenced from one sample in a study of post-analysis software for immune sequencing data. Study-level findings and limits: Four or five TRBV segments were more frequent in patients than controls; TRBV5-6, TRBV5-1 and TRBV20-1 belonged to this group.

No antigen has been identified for these receptors. Included in the TCR beta cDNA libraries were unique molecular identifiers. MiXCR, applied by TCRdb to the PCR reads, yields one record per CDR3 protein. The data show over 700,000 distinct CDR3 sequences, about 32% seen once. Sequencing was done on a sample of blood. Receptors were obtained from a girl under 18 with multiple sclerosis.

This clonotype was counted a few times. This chain links TRBV7-2 with TRBJ1-5; 9 bases match TRBD1. Germline lookup yields CDR1 SGHTA and CDR2 FQGNSA. The junction had 5 bases not matched to a gene; V was cut back by 4 bases and J by 4 bases. CDR3 size: 15 residues. The CDR3 sequence: CASSSTGGENQPQHF. In DNA form, the CDR3 reads TGTGCCAGCAGCTCAACAGGGGGCGAGAATCAGCCCCAGCATTTT.

This clonotype was observed a handful of times. The genes are TRBV5-1 and TRBJ1-2; D gene ambiguous. Germline assignment: CDR1 SGHRS and CDR2 YFSETQ. CDR3 size: 16 residues. The ends were cut back, 4 bases at V and 6 bases at J, with 22 bases in the middle. DNA for the CDR3: TGCGCCAGCAGCATAGAGGGAGACCATTCACCGCATGGCTACACCTTC. Protein product: CASSIEGDHSPHGYTF.

The CDR3, as DNA: TGCAGCGCCGGGACTAGCGGGAGTCCTAACGAGCAGTACTTC. This translates into CSAGTSGSPNEQYF. This chain joins TRBV29-1 and TRBJ2-7, with 14 bases that match TRBD2. Germline loops: CDR1 SQVTM, CDR2 ANQGSEA. This CDR3 is 14 amino acids long. V was clipped by 7 bases and J by 5 bases; unmatched bases: 7.

The chain combines TRBV6-2 or TRBV6-3 with TRBJ2-7, with D perhaps TRBD1 (5 bases). The CDR3 has 13 amino acids. Germline CDR1 reads MNHEY; CDR2 reads SVGEGT. V dropped 6 bases and J dropped 3 bases, with 12 bases sitting between them. This CDR3 is CASSPLTVYEQYF. The CDR3, as DNA: TGTGCCAGCAGCCCTCTGACAGTCTACGAGCAGTACTTC.

This sequence joins TRBV27 and TRBJ2-1; 10 bases align to TRBD2. The CDR3 runs 14 residues. Per the germline V gene, CDR1 is MNHEY and CDR2 is SMNVEV (reference sequence). The junction had 6 bases not matched to a gene; V was cut back by 6 bases and J by 7 bases. CDR3 residues: CASRPLAGLNEQFF. For the CDR3, the DNA is TGTGCCAGCAGACCACTAGCGGGACTTAATGAGCAGTTCTTC.

The chain combines TRBV29-1 with TRBJ1-1, with a possible D match to TRBD1 (5 bases). With 6 bases removed from V and 0 bases from J, the gap between germline ends came to 17 bases. The CDR3 consists of 15 residues. Germline V gene data show CDR1 as SQVTM and CDR2 as ANQGSEA. CDR3 amino acids: CSVPGQGPMNTEAFF. The CDR3 DNA reads TGCAGCGTCCCAGGGCAGGGCCCCATGAACACTGAAGCTTTCTTT.

This chain joins TRBV5-5 and TRBJ1-1; D gene unclear. Germline CDR1 is SGHKS and CDR2 is YYEKEE (reference sequence). V was cut by 4 bases and J by 2 bases, with 12 bases left in between. There are 14 residues in the CDR3. The CDR3 DNA is TGTGCCAGCAGCCCATTACAGTCCAACACTGAAGCTTTCTTT. Translated: CASSPLQSNTEAFF.

This clonotype was recorded a few times. J is TRBJ2-7 and V is TRBV12-3 or TRBV12-4; 7 nucleotides align to TRBD1. The CDR3 contains 13 residues. Trimming took 5 bases from V and 6 from J; bases not matched to a gene: 7. The CDR3 here is CASSLGTAREQYF. CDR3 coding DNA: TGTGCCAGCAGTCTGGGGACAGCGCGCGAGCAGTACTTC.

This clonotype has more than one count but fewer than ten. This chain links TRBV27 with TRBJ2-3; TRBD2 matches at 7 bases. The CDR3 extends over 15 amino acids. With V trimmed by 0 bases and J by 6 bases, 6 bases remained unmatched. The germline V gene has CDR1 MNHEY and CDR2 SMNVEV (reference sequence). In nucleotides, the CDR3 is TGTGCCAGCAGTTTATCAGCGGGGCCTGGCGATACGCAGTATTTT. Its protein product is CASSLSAGPGDTQYF.

This clonotype has a handful of counts. This chain links TRBV20-1 with TRBJ2-1, with D possibly matching TRBD1 (5 bases). Germline CDR1 DFQATT, CDR2 SNEGSKA (reference sequence). The CDR3 consists of 14 residues. V gave up 2 bases and J gave up 1 base, with 9 bases separating them. The CDR3 DNA reads as TGCAGTGCTAGACAGGGCCCGTCCTACAATGAGCAGTTCTTC. This sequence encodes CSARQGPSYNEQFF.